This T cell receptor (beta chain) was captured in a study of naive and memory T cell subsets. Broader study findings: Gini index rose across naive, CM, EM and EMRA in CD4 and CD8. Over 85% of naive TCR sequences appeared only once, unlike memory subsets.

The length of the CDR3 is 14 residues. V dropped 6 bases and J dropped 3 bases, with 15 bases sitting between them. Germline V gene sequence: CDR1 MDHEN, CDR2 SYDVKM. This clonotype was observed a few times. The antigen is undetermined. Both TRBC1 and TRBC2 were covered by a beta constant-region primer of two equimolar oligonucleotides. The ligated cDNA underwent four PCR rounds using SP2 and nested alpha and beta constant-region primers. One entry per CDR3 protein, called by TCRdb with MiXCR from the UMI-ligation and nested PCR reads. The data contain about 120,000 distinct CDR3 sequences, around 35% of them singletons.

Sample: central memory CD4+ T cells from blood. The clonotype comes from a human donor in good health. The rearrangement uses TRBV28 and TRBJ2-7; D is possibly TRBD2 (5 bases). As DNA, the CDR3 is TGTGCCAGCAGAGACAATTGGGGAGACTACGAGCAGTACTTC. Translated, it gives CASRDNWGDYEQYF.